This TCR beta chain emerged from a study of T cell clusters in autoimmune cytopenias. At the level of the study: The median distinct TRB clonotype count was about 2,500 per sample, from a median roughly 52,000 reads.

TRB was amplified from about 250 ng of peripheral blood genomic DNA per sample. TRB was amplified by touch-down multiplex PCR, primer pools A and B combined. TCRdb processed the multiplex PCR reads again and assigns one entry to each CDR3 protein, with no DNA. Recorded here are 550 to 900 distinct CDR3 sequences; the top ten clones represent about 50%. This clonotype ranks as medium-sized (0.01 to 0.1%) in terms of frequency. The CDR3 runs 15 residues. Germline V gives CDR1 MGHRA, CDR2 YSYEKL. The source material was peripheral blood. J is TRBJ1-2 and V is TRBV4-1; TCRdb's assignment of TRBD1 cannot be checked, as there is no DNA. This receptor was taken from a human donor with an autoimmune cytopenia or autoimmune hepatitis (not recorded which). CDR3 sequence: CASSQVGRRGYGYTF.